This T cell receptor (beta chain) is from a study of blood T cell repertoires in COVID-19. Study summary: Samples of COVID-19 (acute and convalescent) were obtained from the United States, Italy and Spain. PBMCs, B-cell-depleted T cells, or T cells were the source of the cDNA or gDNA that made up the material.

Study processing details: Amplification of reference gene primers was used by the study to estimate nucleated cell counts. Sequencing used immunoSEQ multiplex PCR; TCRdb keeps in-frame clones, though not all of them. The DNA was the basis for D and trimming; V, J and clone size are from that table. This sample carries 130,000 to 150,000 clones, over 75% of them seen once, and the ten largest clones take 10% to 15%. This clone was counted once. CDR1 SQVTM and CDR2 ANQGSEA come from the germline V gene. The CDR3 runs to 12 residues. Trimming took off 7 bases at V and 5 bases at J, with 14 bases between the two ends.

This TCR derives from a man in his fifties or sixties with active or convalescent COVID-19. J is TRBJ2-5 and V is TRBV29-1; D is possibly TRBD1 (6 bases). Sequencing used peripheral blood. The CDR3 DNA reads TGCAGCGCCCAGGGGTTCCGGGAGACCCAGTACTTC. Translated, it gives CSAQGFRETQYF.